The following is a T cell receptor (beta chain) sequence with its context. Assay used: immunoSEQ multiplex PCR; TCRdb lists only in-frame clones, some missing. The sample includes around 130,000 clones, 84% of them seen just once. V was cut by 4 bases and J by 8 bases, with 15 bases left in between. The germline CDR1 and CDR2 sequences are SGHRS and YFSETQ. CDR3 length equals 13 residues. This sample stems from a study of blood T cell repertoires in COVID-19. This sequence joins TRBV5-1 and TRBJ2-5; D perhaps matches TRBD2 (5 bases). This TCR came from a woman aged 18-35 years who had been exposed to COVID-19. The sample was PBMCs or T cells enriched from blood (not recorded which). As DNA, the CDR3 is TGCGCCAGCAGCAACCTGGACTCCGGAACCCAGTACTTC. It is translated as CASSNLDSGTQYF.